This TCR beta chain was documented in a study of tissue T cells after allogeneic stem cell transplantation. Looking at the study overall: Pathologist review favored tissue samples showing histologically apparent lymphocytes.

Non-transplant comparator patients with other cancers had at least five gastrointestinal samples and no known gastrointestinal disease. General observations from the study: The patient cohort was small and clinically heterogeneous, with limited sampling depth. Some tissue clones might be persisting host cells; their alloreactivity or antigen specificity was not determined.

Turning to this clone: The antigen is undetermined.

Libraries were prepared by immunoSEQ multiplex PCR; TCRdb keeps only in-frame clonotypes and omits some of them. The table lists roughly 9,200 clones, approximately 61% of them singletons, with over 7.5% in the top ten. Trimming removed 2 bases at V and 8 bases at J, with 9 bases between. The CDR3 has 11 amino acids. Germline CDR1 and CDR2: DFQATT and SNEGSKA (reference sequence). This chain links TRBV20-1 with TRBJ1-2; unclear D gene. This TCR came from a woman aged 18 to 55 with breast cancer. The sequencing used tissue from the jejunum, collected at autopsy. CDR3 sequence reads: CSARNIGGYTF. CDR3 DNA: TGCAGTGCTAGAAATATTGGGGGCTACACCTTC.